This TCR beta chain appears in the sequencing data of a study of shared clonotypes between healthy human individuals. Study outcomes and limitations: When naive CD4 clonotypes were compared across a few donors, 4% to 6.5% were shared. In this cohort, only blood was sampled, and tissue repertoires likely differ.

The table came from immunoSEQ multiplex PCR; TCRdb's copy has only in-frame clones and leaves some out. The sample holds some 1 million clones, 70% to 80% seen once. This clone was counted a few times. Antigen: not known. Germline CDR1 SGHRS, CDR2 YFSETQ. The CDR3 has 15 amino acids. J gave up 4 bases and V 4 bases, and 8 bases lay outside the gene matches. Healthy HIV-negative adults without recent acute infections or vaccinations served as donors. This sequence was found in a man between 18 and 35 years old in good health. Sequenced: memory CD4+ T cells sorted from blood. As to subset: CD45RA-negative fraction. The chain carries TRBV5-1 and TRBJ2-5; the match to TRBD1 covers 9 bases. This CDR3 reads CASSKDRGSGETQYF. The CDR3 DNA is TGCGCCAGCAGCAAGGACAGGGGTAGCGGAGAGACCCAGTACTTC.